This record concerns one T cell receptor beta chain sequence. Its specific antigen is unknown. No base quality values were provided; no much bigger clone lies one nucleotide off. The collaborating institutions used their own protocols to collect whole blood in K2EDTA tubes. For TCRbeta analysis, collaborators shipped samples in one of three forms: frozen whole blood, isolated PBMCs, or DNA extracted from either of those sample types. V is pruned by 1 base and J by 9 bases, leaving 15 bases of the junction without a gene match. Taken from cysteine to phenylalanine, the CDR3 has 17 residues. The CDR3 DNA has 51 bases and is translated from base 1. According to the germline V gene, CDR1 reads SGHTA and CDR2 reads FQGTGA. TCRbeta CDR3 regions were amplified from genomic DNA by means of the immunoSEQ Assay, a bias-controlled multiplex PCR. The original pipeline was this. The number of nucleated cells in each sample was estimated by amplification of reference gene primers within the assay. To quantify the absolute abundance of each unique TCRbeta CDR3 rearrangement, sequence reads were collapsed and filtered. For each sample, productive Simpson clonality was calculated by taking the square root of Simpson's diversity index across productive rearrangements. In its TCRdb copy, this immuneACCESS table keeps in-frame sequences only and misses some clones. Where compared with another copy, unresolved V genes explain less than half of these, and the others have no known cause. V and J calls and clone size are copied from that table; D and trimming were computed from the DNA. This sample lists approximately 98,000 clones; about nine tenths were detected once. Together, the top ten hold 2.4% of the sample.

The data were obtained in a study of blood T cell repertoires in COVID-19 (dated by TCRdb to 2018 to 2021). About the study as a whole: Collaborator samples came from the United States, Italy and Spain and covered acute and convalescent phases of COVID-19. Where HLA class I and class II types were available, the types were taken from metadata supplied by the sample provider, not from assay-based typing. The repertoires were made available in a free public database intended to serve as a resource for research on the immune response to SARS-CoV-2. Subjects who had been exposed to COVID-19, were actively infected with it, or had recovered from it provided the deeply sampled blood TCRbeta repertoires that made up the dataset. The samples were drawn from two sources: the first 160 participants of the ongoing ImmuneRACE study, and 1,000 to 1,500 subjects contributed by 6 global collaborators. Nearly every sample came with metadata listing a de-identified subject ID, COVID-19 status, age in years and sex. The prospective study material was composed of cDNA or gDNA derived from T cells, B-cell-depleted T cells, or PBMCs. Broader findings and caveats from the paper: Clinical and demographic metadata were provided uncurated, with the amount varying by source and participant.

Sequenced: peripheral blood. The TCR was taken from a human donor in a cohort sampled during active COVID-19. Here the chain combines TRBV7-3 and TRBJ2-1; TRBD2 aligns with 7 central bases. This receptor has the CDR3 CASSLRGGWESEPEQFF. The nucleotides are TGTGCCAGCAGCTTAAGGGGAGGGTGGGAGTCTGAACCTGAGCAGTTCTTC. The entire variable domain, with the stretches around the CDR3 drawn from the reference TRBV7-3 and TRBJ2-1 proteins, is GAGVSQTPSNKVTEKGKYVELRCDPISGHTALYWYRQSLGQGPEFLIYFQGTGAADDSGLPNDRFFAVRPEGSVSTLKIQRTERGDSAVYLCASSLRGGWESEPEQFFGPGTRLTVL.